This T cell receptor beta chain was sequenced for a study of T-cell reconstitution after alpha-beta-depleted transplantation in children. General study results and limits: At around two months after transplant, the alpha-beta T cells were reportedly derived from several hundred expanded clones that came from non-depleted graft cells. It was newly produced T cells that mostly accounted for T-cell counts and diversity one year after transplant. Elevated TCRbeta diversity at day 60 was traced, in some patients, to surviving recipient T cells and thymic progenitors.

For this clonotype: The antigen remains unidentified.

Germline V gene lookup returns CDR1 DFQATT and CDR2 SNEGSKA (reference sequence). The CDR3 is 13 residues long. The V end was cut by 7 bases, the J end by 6 bases, with 19 bases between. TCRbeta library construction was performed incorporating unique molecular identifiers. TCRdb called the PCR reads again in MiXCR, with one record for every CDR3 protein. Of hundreds of thousands of distinct CDR3 sequences in the sample, about 25% are singletons; the top ten hold 2% to 3%. V is TRBV20-1 and J is TRBJ2-7, with D perhaps assigned TRBD1 or TRBD2 (7 bases each). Source: PBMCs, taken before TCRalphabeta/CD19-depleted stem cell transplant. This TCR derives from a girl aged 2 to 10 with Fanconi anemia, due to receive a stem cell transplant. The CDR3 loop reads CSGEAGRGLEQYF. CDR3 nucleotide sequence: TGCAGTGGCGAGGCGGGGAGGGGGCTCGAGCAGTACTTC.